This entry concerns a single TCR beta chain. The protocol was immunoSEQ multiplex PCR, while the TCRdb copy is restricted to in-frame clones and leaves out a portion. The table lists 75,000 to 90,000 clones, nearly 90% of them singletons, with approximately 6% in the top ten. The data stem from a study of radiation and T cells in renal cell carcinoma. The CDR3 is 16 amino acids. V dropped 9 bases and J dropped 3 bases, with 23 bases sitting between them. CDR1 and CDR2 (germline): SGHRS, YFSETQ. Time point noted: blood 4 weeks post-SBRT, at nephrectomy. Treatment noted: 15 Gy SBRT to primary tumor, nephrectomy 4 weeks later.

The chain links TRBV5-1 to TRBJ2-3; the D gene is possibly TRBD1 (10 bases). The sequenced sample was blood, obtained from a patient whose treatment included radiotherapy and nephrectomy. The sequence was obtained from a woman aged 70-85 years with renal cell carcinoma. CDR3 in DNA: TGCGCCACCTCCCCGCTAGCGGGACAGGGGACAGATACGCAGTATTTT. As protein: CATSPLAGQGTDTQYF.